This TCR beta chain was obtained from a study of patients and donors after allogeneic stem cell transplantation. TCRdb reprocessed the RT-PCR reads via MiXCR and lists one record per CDR3 protein. The table has about a million distinct CDR3 sequences, around 17% seen once; the top ten hold around 5.5%. Losses at the gene ends were 12 bases for V and 7 bases for J; bases not matched to a gene: 5. There are 11 residues in the CDR3. Germline values: CDR1 KGHDR, CDR2 SFDVKD. The TCR sequence derives from a human donor who was either an allogeneic HSCT recipient or a stem cell or donor lymphocyte infusion donor (not recorded which). It is not recorded whose cells these are; they may come from a transplant donor. The chain employs TRBV24-1 and TRBJ2-1, with TRBD2 identical over 7 bases. Sequences were obtained from blood, either unsorted or a sorted T cell fraction (not recorded which). The CDR3 spells CAGPGGNEQFF. The CDR3 DNA follows: TGTGCCGGACCCGGGGGGAATGAGCAGTTCTTC.